The next 27 T cell receptor beta chains were all read from a single sample in a study of PD-L1 blockade in urothelial cancer. Time point denoted: peripheral blood 6 weeks after treatment start. Assay used: immunoSEQ multiplex PCR; TCRdb lists only in-frame clones, some missing. The data show tens of thousands of clones, over 60% seen once. The sample here was PBMCs, taken around atezolizumab (anti-PD-L1) treatment. The receptors here all came from a man aged 65 to 85 with urothelial cancer.

This clone turned up a few times. The chain couples TRBV5-6 to TRBJ1-1, with D hard to call. Germline V CDR1 and CDR2: SGHDT, YYEEEE. The CDR3 runs 13 residues. V shed 0 bases and J shed 5 bases, with 8 bases lying between them. The CDR3 region has the DNA TGTGCCAGCAGCTTGGCGCGGAGGACTGAAGCTTTCTTT. As protein: CASSLARRTEAFF.

The gene calls are TRBV25-1 and TRBJ2-1, with a weak D call TRBD1 (7 bases). CDR1 and CDR2 from the germline V gene are MGHDK and SYGVNS. The CDR3 sequence is 15 residues long. Between the trimmed V and J ends, which lost 6 bases and 1 base, there was a span of 13 bases. The chain's CDR3 is CASRKPGGSYNEQFF. The CDR3 DNA reads TGTGCCAGCAGGAAGCCAGGGGGGTCCTACAATGAGCAGTTCTTC. The variable domain in full, with the rest retrieved from reference TRBV25-1 and TRBJ2-1, is EADIYQTPRYLVIGTGKKITLECSQTMGHDKMYWYQQDPGMELHLIHYSYGVNSTEKGDLSSESTVSRIRTEHFPLTLESARPSHTSQYLCASRKPGGSYNEQFFGPGTRLTVL.

The J gene is TRBJ1-5, the V gene TRBV7-2; D might be TRBD1 (5 bases). The germline V and J ends were trimmed by 5 bases and 5 bases, with 10 bases remaining between them. Germline V gene data show CDR1 as SGHTA and CDR2 as FQGNSA. CDR3 size: 13 residues. The CDR3: CASSVRGDQPQHF. Written as DNA, the CDR3 is TGTGCCAGCAGCGTTAGGGGCGATCAGCCCCAGCATTTT.

This sequence joins TRBV18 and TRBJ1-1; D is unresolved. The germline V and J ends were trimmed by 3 bases and 8 bases, with 16 bases remaining between them. This CDR3 spans 14 amino acids. Germline CDR1 KGHSH, CDR2 LQKENI. In DNA form, the CDR3 reads TGTGCCAGCTCACCCCGAAGCGAGGAGGGAGAAGCTTTCTTT. This encodes CASSPRSEEGEAFF.

V is TRBV6-5 and J is TRBJ1-4; 9 nucleotides align to TRBD1. Germline V lookup: CDR1 MNHEY, CDR2 SVGAGI. This CDR3 has 16 amino acids. Germline trimming cut 2 bases from V and 8 bases from J; bases unmatched to any gene: 9. CDR3 region: CASSYMGQGEREKLFF. The DNA of the CDR3 is TGTGCCAGCAGTTACATGGGACAGGGTGAAAGAGAAAAACTGTTTTTT.

The chain joins TRBV5-4 to TRBJ2-3; no firm D call. The germline gives CDR1 SGHNT, CDR2 YYREEE (reference sequence). The CDR3 is made up of 16 amino acids. The V gene lost 2 bases and the J gene lost 4 bases, with 17 bases spanning the gap. The CDR3 sequence: CASSFRVSTTADTQYF. CDR3 in DNA: TGTGCCAGCAGCTTCCGGGTCTCCACTACGGCAGATACGCAGTATTTT. Full variable domain (rest looked up from reference TRBV5-4 and TRBJ2-3): ETGVTQSPTHLIKTRGQQVTLRCSSQSGHNTVSWYQQALGQGPQFIFQYYREEENGRGNFPPRFSGLQFPNYSSELNVNALELDDSALYLCASSFRVSTTADTQYFGPGTRLTVL.

V usage is TRBV28 and J usage is TRBJ2-7; the match to TRBD1 covers 9 bases. This CDR3 has 15 residues. CDR1 is MDHEN and CDR2 is SYDVKM in the germline V gene. The V segment lost 7 bases and the J segment 1 base; nucleotides outside the gene matches: 8. The CDR3 sequence is CASNTGGAGSYEQYF. The DNA of the CDR3 is TGTGCCAGCAACACAGGGGGCGCAGGGTCCTACGAGCAGTACTTC.

The V and J genes are TRBV4-2 and TRBJ2-5, with 12 bases matching TRBD2. V dropped 4 bases and J dropped 5; count of bases not matched to a gene: 8. Germline V lookup: CDR1 LGHNA, CDR2 YNFKEQ. CDR3 length: 16 amino acids. The CDR3 loop reads CASSLTTSGGGETQYF. In nucleotides, the CDR3 is TGTGCCAGCAGCCTAACGACTAGCGGGGGAGGTGAGACCCAGTACTTC.

The J gene is TRBJ2-7, the V gene TRBV7-2; possible D gene TRBD2, 6 bases. This CDR3 has 14 residues. V shed 0 bases and J shed 2 bases, with 8 bases lying between them. Germline V CDR1 and CDR2: SGHTA, FQGNSA. The CDR3 loop reads CASSLAAGPYEQYF. In DNA form, the CDR3 reads TGTGCCAGCAGCTTAGCTGCGGGACCCTACGAGCAGTACTTC.

V is TRBV7-8 and J is TRBJ1-1, with 8 bases fitting TRBD1. The CDR3 length is 15 residues. Per the germline V gene, CDR1 is SGHVS and CDR2 is FQNEAQ. The J segment lost 1 base and the V segment lost 3 bases, leaving 4 bases of the junction unmatched. CDR3: CASSFPQGANTEAFF. The CDR3 region has the DNA TGTGCCAGCAGCTTTCCCCAGGGGGCGAACACTGAAGCTTTCTTT. Filled out from reference TRBV7-8 and TRBJ1-1, the complete variable domain reads GAGVSQSPRYKVAKRGQDVALRCDPISGHVSLFWYQQALGQGPEFLTYFQNEAQLDKSGLPSDRFFAERPEGSVSTLKIQRTQQEDSAVYLCASSFPQGANTEAFFGQGTRLTVV.

DNA for the CDR3: TGTGCCAGCAGCTTAGTAGTGTCTGGGGCCAACGTCCTGACTTTC. Its translation: CASSLVVSGANVLTF. This sequence joins TRBV7-2 and TRBJ2-6; no definite D call. CDR3 length: 15 residues. Trimming took 1 base from V and 1 from J, leaving 5 bases between them. CDR1 is SGHTA and CDR2 is FQGNSA in the germline V gene.

This clone was picked up one time. The chain carries TRBV18 and TRBJ1-1; D gene uncertain. The CDR3 length is 14 residues. Germline CDR1 and CDR2: KGHSH and LQKENI. V shed 3 bases and J shed 5 bases, with 13 bases lying between them. Here the CDR3 DNA reads TGTGCCAGCTCACCGGCGGGGTGGAGGACTGAAGCTTTCTTT. Its translation is CASSPAGWRTEAFF.

This chain joins TRBV6-5 and TRBJ1-1; TRBD1 might be the D (5 bases). Trimming took 5 bases from V and 1 from J, leaving 8 bases between them. The CDR3 totals 13 residues. CDR1 is MNHEY, CDR2 SVGAGI, per germline. The CDR3 DNA follows: TGTGCCAGCAGTCGTGGGGCGAACACTGAAGCTTTCTTT. Its translation: CASSRGANTEAFF.

This sequence joins TRBV5-6 and TRBJ2-5; 10 nucleotides line up with TRBD2. The V gene end was trimmed by 0 bases and the J gene end by 4 bases; junction bases not matched to a gene: 6. The CDR3 length is 16 residues. The germline V gene encodes CDR1 SGHDT and CDR2 YYEEEE. The CDR3 loop reads CASSLASGSVGETQYF. The CDR3 region has the DNA TGTGCCAGCAGCTTGGCTAGCGGGAGTGTGGGAGAGACCCAGTACTTC.

Only a few counts were recorded for this clone. The gene calls are TRBV5-4 and TRBJ1-1; 10 bases are a match to TRBD1. CDR1 is SGHNT and CDR2 is YYREEE in the germline V gene (reference sequence). The CDR3 runs 16 residues. Trimming cost V 4 bases and J 1 base; bases outside gene matches: 7. Written as DNA, the CDR3 is TGTGCCAGCAGCGACGGGACAGGGGCGAAGAACACTGAAGCTTTCTTT. This translates into CASSDGTGAKNTEAFF.

This clone turned up a few times. This chain uses TRBV9 with TRBJ2-1; 7 positions agree with TRBD1. V trimming: 3 bases; J trimming: 9 bases; junction bases outside the gene matches: 15. Germline CDR1 reads SGDLS; CDR2 reads YYNGEE. This CDR3 contains 16 residues. Here the CDR3 DNA reads TGTGCCAGCAGCGCGACAGGGTTGACGGTAGCGCTTGAGCAGTTCTTC. It is translated as CASSATGLTVALEQFF.

The chain employs TRBV27 and TRBJ2-6, with 7 bases matching TRBD2. The CDR3 extends over 20 amino acids. J lost 0 bases, V lost 2 bases, and 13 bases had no gene match. CDR1 MNHEY and CDR2 SMNVEV come from the germline V gene (reference sequence). The CDR3 reads CASSLKSQGGVRSGANVLTF. CDR3 DNA sequence: TGTGCCAGCAGTTTAAAGTCCCAGGGAGGGGTTCGCTCTGGGGCCAACGTCCTGACTTTC.

This clone was detected a few times. The chain is built from TRBV6-1 and TRBJ2-5; 8 bases agree with TRBD1. The CDR3 loop spans 13 amino acids. V was pared by 5 bases and J by 7 bases, with 6 bases of the junction left unmatched. CDR1 and CDR2 (germline): MNHNS, SASEGT. CDR3 loop: CASSLRTGWTQYF. DNA for the CDR3: TGTGCCAGCAGTCTACGGACAGGGTGGACCCAGTACTTC.

This clone came up a few times. The J gene is TRBJ2-1, the V gene TRBV27; no clear D. The length of the CDR3 is 14 residues. Trimming removed 6 bases at V and 3 bases at J, with 12 bases between. In germline, CDR1 is MNHEY, CDR2 SMNVEV (reference sequence). The CDR3 is CASRADLLYNEQFF. CDR3 DNA sequence: TGTGCCAGCAGGGCTGATCTTCTCTACAATGAGCAGTTCTTC.

The rearrangement uses TRBV29-1 and TRBJ2-5, with D unclear. Germline V gene data show CDR1 as SQVTM and CDR2 as ANQGSEA. The CDR3 spans 16 residues. V gave up 7 bases and J gave up 2 bases, with 23 bases separating them. The CDR3 DNA is TGCAGCGCAAACCCCGTAAAGAGTGCTGCACAAGAGACCCAGTACTTC. As protein: CSANPVKSAAQETQYF.

V gene TRBV4-2 combines with J gene TRBJ2-4, with TRBD1 matching 8 bases. Germline V lookup: CDR1 LGHNA, CDR2 YNFKEQ. The CDR3 contains 15 residues. V was clipped by 5 bases and J by 5 bases; unmatched bases: 8. The CDR3 bases are TGTGCCAGCAGCTCTCCCGGGACAGGCCAAAACATTCAGTACTTC. It translates to CASSSPGTGQNIQYF.

V and J are TRBV7-3 and TRBJ2-3, with 10 bases that match TRBD2. V lost 0 bases to trimming and J lost 5 bases; unmatched junction nucleotides: 8. CDR3 size: 17 residues. Germline CDR1 SGHTA, CDR2 FQGTGA. CDR3: CASSLTGLAGVKDTQYF. For the CDR3, the DNA is TGTGCCAGCAGCTTAACGGGGCTAGCGGGAGTTAAAGATACGCAGTATTTT. Looking up the rest from reference TRBV7-3 and TRBJ2-3 gives the full variable domain: GAGVSQTPSNKVTEKGKYVELRCDPISGHTALYWYRQSLGQGPEFLIYFQGTGAADDSGLPNDRFFAVRPEGSVSTLKIQRTERGDSAVYLCASSLTGLAGVKDTQYFGPGTRLTVL.

The table lists this clone with a few counts. The chain employs TRBV30 and TRBJ2-7; 8 positions agree with TRBD2. The CDR3 totals 13 residues. V lost 2 bases to trimming and J lost 7 bases; unmatched junction nucleotides: 7. Germline assignment: CDR1 GTSNPN and CDR2 SVGIG (reference sequence). The CDR3 coding sequence is TGTGCCTGGAGTCGACTAGCGACAAGAGAGCAGTACTTC. Protein product: CAWSRLATREQYF.

This chain uses TRBV7-2 with TRBJ2-7; D is uncertain. Trimming stripped 5 bases from V and 2 bases from J, with 7 bases between. The CDR3 is 12 residues long. Looked up from germline, CDR1 is SGHTA and CDR2 is FQGNSA. The CDR3 spells CASSQTPYEQYF. The CDR3 DNA sequence: TGTGCCAGCAGCCAGACTCCCTACGAGCAGTACTTC.

The chain carries TRBV19 and TRBJ2-5, with unresolved D. V was pared by 3 bases and J by 5 bases, with 10 bases between. CDR3 length: 13 amino acids. Germline CDR1 is LNHDA and CDR2 is SQIVND (reference sequence). The CDR3 loop reads CASSILEKETQYF. The DNA for the CDR3 is TGTGCCAGTAGTATCCTCGAGAAGGAGACCCAGTACTTC. The entire variable domain, with the rest obtained from reference TRBV19 and TRBJ2-5, is as follows: DGGITQSPKYLFRKEGQNVTLSCEQNLNHDAMYWYRQDPGQGLRLIYYSQIVNDFQKGDIAEGYSVSREKKESFPLTVTSAQKNPTAFYLCASSILEKETQYFGPGTRLLVL.

This chain links TRBV19 with TRBJ1-2; possible D gene TRBD1, 6 bases. The length of the CDR3 is 16 residues. Trimming shortened V by 6 bases and J by 4 bases, and 21 bases separated the two germline ends. Germline V CDR1 and CDR2: LNHDA, SQIVND (reference sequence). CDR3 sequence: CASRPLTQGPLYGYTF. The CDR3 DNA is TGTGCCAGTAGACCCTTAACACAGGGACCCCTCTATGGCTACACCTTC.

The CDR3 DNA sequence: TGTGCCAGCAGCCAGGCCGGGGGGGGCAATCAGCCCCAGCATTTT. This sequence encodes CASSQAGGGNQPQHF. This chain uses TRBV4-2 with TRBJ1-5; D perhaps matches TRBD1 (5 bases). The CDR3 consists of 15 residues. V dropped 3 bases and J dropped 2 bases, with 11 bases sitting between them. Germline V gene lookup returns CDR1 LGHNA and CDR2 YNFKEQ.